Each of the 23 T cell receptor beta chains below was sequenced from the same sample in a study of T cell repertoires in cytomegalovirus infection. TCRdb re-called the reads with MiXCR, one entry per CDR3 protein. Among approximately 160,000 distinct CDR3 sequences listed, 17% were seen once. Sequenced sample: CD8+ T cells from PBMCs. The receptors were sampled from a human donor in good health (CMV status not recorded). Some clones in this sample may be carry-over from other donors' samples.

The chain has TRBV20-1 and TRBJ2-1; D is possibly TRBD1 or TRBD2 (5 bases each). Germline-derived CDR1 and CDR2 are DFQATT and SNEGSKA (reference sequence). This CDR3 is 14 amino acids long. Trimming shortened V by 4 bases and J by 7 bases, and 17 bases separated the two germline ends. The CDR3 DNA is TGCAGTGCTAAACTAGTGGGGGTTGGTAATGAGCAGTTCTTC. This codes for CSAKLVGVGNEQFF.

The chain employs TRBV4-2 and TRBJ1-4; no clear D. V was trimmed by 1 base and J by 7 bases, leaving 10 bases between them. Per the germline V gene, CDR1 is LGHNA and CDR2 is YNFKEQ. The CDR3 has 14 amino acids. In DNA, the CDR3 is TGTGCCAGCAGCCAAGTCCCGGGTGGTGAAAAACTGTTTTTT. Its translation: CASSQVPGGEKLFF.

The chain uses TRBV28 and TRBJ2-5; D not certain. The CDR3 length is 12 residues. Germline loops: CDR1 MDHEN, CDR2 SYDVKM. The germline V and J ends were trimmed by 2 bases and 4 bases, with 5 bases remaining between them. The CDR3 nucleotides are TGTGCCAGCAGTTTAAGCATAGAGACCCAGTACTTC. Translated, it gives CASSLSIETQYF.

The genes are TRBV12-5 and TRBJ2-3, with TRBD1 matching over 8 bases. CDR1 LGHNT and CDR2 FRNRAP come from the germline V gene. After removal of 5 bases from V and 5 bases from J, the junction contained 9 bases not matched to a gene. The CDR3 covers 15 residues. The DNA for the CDR3 is TGTGCTAGTGGTCTACGGACAGGGAAAATAGATACGCAGTATTTT. It specifies CASGLRTGKIDTQYF.

This clonotype has a handful of counts. Germline and junction disagree at one end, which may indicate a read error. The genes are TRBV7-2 and TRBJ2-4; 10 nucleotides agree with TRBD1. The CDR3 contains 14 residues. Germline CDR1 is SGHTA and CDR2 is FQGNSA. As DNA, the CDR3 is TGTGCCAGCAGCTTAGCTATGGACAGGGGGTTTTTGAACTTC. This sequence encodes CASSLAMDRGFLNF.

There are a few counts of this clonotype. The chain couples TRBV7-9 to TRBJ2-1, with 11 bases that match TRBD2. With 5 bases clipped from V and 3 bases from J, the junction kept 9 bases outside the gene matches. CDR1 and CDR2 (germline): SEHNR, FQNEAQ (reference sequence). The CDR3 has 17 amino acids. This CDR3 is CASSPGLAVGFYNEQFF. The CDR3 nucleotides are TGTGCCAGCAGCCCGGGACTAGCGGTCGGTTTCTACAATGAGCAGTTCTTC.

The chain combines TRBV28 with TRBJ2-3; D is unresolved. The length of the CDR3 is 14 residues. Germline loops: CDR1 MDHEN, CDR2 SYDVKM. Trimming took off 8 bases at V and 2 bases at J, with 14 bases between the two ends. DNA for the CDR3: TGTGCCAGCGGTCCCCTCGTCGACACAGATACGCAGTATTTT. Encoded protein: CASGPLVDTDTQYF.

This clonotype appeared many times. The V gene is TRBV7-2, the J gene TRBJ2-1; TRBD2 is a possible D gene (6 bases). Germline V lookup: CDR1 SGHTA, CDR2 FQGNSA. Trimming cost V 1 base and J 3 bases, with 19 bases left between them. This CDR3 spans 18 amino acids. CDR3 coding DNA: TGTGCCAGCAGCTTAGGGAGATACGGGGACGGGAGCTACAATGAGCAGTTCTTC. Residues: CASSLGRYGDGSYNEQFF.

This clonotype occurred a few times. V and J are TRBV7-2 and TRBJ2-7; D tentatively reads TRBD1 or TRBD2 (5 bases each). With 5 bases removed from V and 3 bases from J, the gap between germline ends came to 11 bases. This CDR3 has 13 residues. Germline CDR1 SGHTA, CDR2 FQGNSA. For the CDR3, the DNA is TGTGCCAGCAGCCTGGGGACGCTCTACGAGCAGTACTTC. Amino acids: CASSLGTLYEQYF. The full variable domain, completed using reference TRBV7-2 and TRBJ2-7, is GAGVSQSPSNKVTEKGKDVELRCDPISGHTALYWYRQSLGQGLEFLIYFQGNSAPDKSGLPSDRFSAERTGGSVSTLTIQRTQQEDSAVYLCASSLGTLYEQYFGPGTRLTVT.

CDR3 in DNA: TGTGCCAGCAGCCCCACTAGGGGCGAGCAGTTCTTC. Translating gives CASSPTRGEQFF. The rearrangement links TRBV7-2 to TRBJ2-1; D is perhaps TRBD1 or TRBD2 (5 bases each). Trimming took off 5 bases at V and 10 bases at J, with 12 bases between the two ends. From germline, CDR1 is SGHTA and CDR2 FQGNSA. The CDR3 is 12 amino acids.

The genes are TRBV9 and TRBJ2-1; D possibly corresponds to TRBD2 (5 bases). Trimming shortened V by 3 bases and J by 6 bases, and 19 bases separated the two germline ends. The CDR3 runs 16 residues. The germline gives CDR1 SGDLS, CDR2 YYNGEE. The DNA for the CDR3 is TGTGCCAGCAGCGCCCGGGAAAGCCTGAGGGTCAATGAGCAGTTCTTC. Amino acid sequence: CASSARESLRVNEQFF. The whole variable domain, filled in from reference TRBV9 and TRBJ2-1, reads DSGVTQTPKHLITATGQRVTLRCSPRSGDLSVYWYQQSLDQGLQFLIQYYNGEERAKGNILERFSAQQFPDLHSELNLSSLELGDSALYFCASSARESLRVNEQFFGPGTRLTVL.

The V and J genes are TRBV7-9 and TRBJ1-1; 8 bases align to TRBD1. The CDR3 sequence is 12 residues long. V shed 6 bases, J shed 5 bases, and the junction held 2 bases outside the gene matches. CDR1 and CDR2 from the germline V gene are SEHNR and FQNEAQ (reference sequence). The CDR3, as DNA: TGTGCCAGCAGTTGGACAGGGACTGAAGCTTTCTTT. It translates to CASSWTGTEAFF.

The chain employs TRBV15 and TRBJ1-6; D remains ambiguous. Germline CDR1 and CDR2: LNHNV and YYDKDF (reference sequence). V was trimmed by 5 bases and J by 7 bases, leaving 6 bases between them. The CDR3 extends over 12 amino acids. The CDR3 reads CATSAGNSPLHF. DNA of the CDR3: TGTGCCACCAGCGCCGGGAATTCACCCCTCCACTTT. Filled out from reference TRBV15 and TRBJ1-6, the complete variable domain reads DAMVIQNPRYQVTQFGKPVTLSCSQTLNHNVMYWYQQKSSQAPKLLFHYYDKDFNNEADTPDNFQSRRPNTSFCFLDIRSPGLGDTAMYLCATSAGNSPLHFGNGTRLTVT.

This clonotype came up a few times. CDR3 DNA sequence: TGCAGTTTGAGAGGGGGCGGGAGGGGGAATGAGCAGTTCTTC. Translation gives CSLRGGGRGNEQFF. The rearrangement joins TRBV29-1 to TRBJ2-1; 9 nucleotides align to TRBD2. The CDR3 is 14 residues long. CDR1 and CDR2 (germline): SQVTM, ANQGSEA.

This clonotype was counted only a few times. This rearrangement joins TRBV28 to TRBJ2-5, with 7 bases fitting TRBD1. The ends lost 2 bases at V and 5 bases at J; junction bases unmatched: 8. Germline V gives CDR1 MDHEN, CDR2 SYDVKM. This CDR3 region has 15 residues. The CDR3 DNA reads as TGTGCCAGCAGTTTAGGACAGGCATCGCAGGAGACCCAGTACTTC. Encoded protein: CASSLGQASQETQYF.

This clonotype was recorded many times. The chain recombines TRBV28 with TRBJ1-2; 9 nucleotides agree with TRBD1. Trimming at V came to 5 bases and at J to 4 bases, leaving 14 bases not matched to a gene. This CDR3 has 17 residues. Germline V gene data show CDR1 as MDHEN and CDR2 as SYDVKM. The CDR3 protein is CASSVGATGGGRYGYTF. CDR3 DNA sequence: TGTGCCAGCAGTGTGGGGGCAACAGGGGGCGGACGCTATGGCTACACCTTC.

This clonotype appeared a few times. This sequence joins TRBV19 and TRBJ2-1; no reliable D call. The germline gives CDR1 LNHDA, CDR2 SQIVND (reference sequence). V was cut by 2 bases and J by 10 bases, with 12 bases left in between. The CDR3 length is 13 residues. CDR3 region: CASSITGPREQFF. CDR3 DNA: TGTGCCAGTAGTATAACCGGGCCACGGGAGCAGTTCTTC.

The genes are TRBV7-9 and TRBJ2-5, with 8 bases aligning to TRBD1. V was pared by 2 bases and J by 4 bases, with 6 bases of the junction left unmatched. This CDR3 has 15 amino acids. Germline CDR1 and CDR2: SEHNR and FQNEAQ (reference sequence). CDR3 nucleotides: TGTGCCAGCAGCTTAAGACAGGGGATGGGAGAGACCCAGTACTTC. Translated, it gives CASSLRQGMGETQYF.

This clonotype was counted a few times. The rearrangement joins TRBV7-2 to TRBJ2-4; 11 nucleotides agree with TRBD2. The germline gives CDR1 SGHTA, CDR2 FQGNSA. The CDR3 runs to 15 residues. Unmatched junction bases numbered 6, after V lost 6 bases and J lost 5 bases. This chain's CDR3 is CASRRTSGSQNIQYF. CDR3 coding DNA: TGTGCCAGCAGGCGAACTAGCGGGAGTCAAAACATTCAGTACTTC.

On this clonotype: Germline is not matched at one junction end, which may reflect a read error. V is TRBV6-2 or TRBV6-3 and J is TRBJ1-5; D uncertain. This CDR3 is 14 amino acids long. Germline lookup yields CDR1 MNHEY and CDR2 SVGEGT. The CDR3 reads CARSPTSQGQPQHF. The CDR3 region has the DNA TGTGCCCGCAGTCCAACCTCACAAGGGCAGCCCCAGCATTTT.

This sequence joins TRBV27 and TRBJ2-1; D is undetermined. Germline V gives CDR1 MNHEY, CDR2 SMNVEV (reference sequence). Trimming removed 7 bases from V and 9 bases from J, with 10 bases in between. There are 11 residues in the CDR3. Here the CDR3 DNA reads TGTGCCAGCACTTCCTCGGGTGAGCAGTTCTTC. This gives the protein CASTSSGEQFF.

V usage is TRBV7-9 and J usage is TRBJ2-2; TRBD1 matches at 7 bases. Germline V gives CDR1 SEHNR, CDR2 FQNEAQ (reference sequence). J was trimmed by 0 bases and V by 6 bases; bases with no gene match: 4. The CDR3 extends over 15 amino acids. This CDR3 reads CASRRQGANTGELFF. In nucleotides, the CDR3 is TGTGCCAGCAGACGCCAGGGGGCGAACACCGGGGAGCTGTTTTTT. Combining the CDR3 with reference TRBV7-9 and TRBJ2-2 gives the whole variable domain DTGVSQNPRHKITKRGQNVTFRCDPISEHNRLYWYRQTLGQGPEFLTYFQNEAQLEKSRLLSDRFSAERPKGSFSTLEIQRTEQGDSAMYLCASRRQGANTGELFFGEGSRLTVL.

This rearrangement joins TRBV4-1 to TRBJ2-2, with TRBD1 matching over 8 bases. CDR1 and CDR2 (germline): MGHRA, YSYEKL. The CDR3 spans 14 residues. V lost 1 base, J lost 6 bases, and 1 base stayed unmatched. The CDR3 DNA is TGCGCCAGCAGCCAAGGACAGGGGCCCGGGGAGCTGTTTTTT. Translation: CASSQGQGPGELFF.